This entry is about one T cell receptor (beta chain). As yet, its antigen is unknown. The CDR3 spans 16 residues. V gave up 2 bases and J gave up 1 base; unmatched junction bases: 5. CDR1 is MNHEY and CDR2 is SVGAGI in the germline V gene. This record belongs to a study of cytomegalovirus exposure and HLA in healthy donors. Study results and caveats: A later analysis found most CMV-associated TCR beta chains apparently HLA-restricted. There were around 160 TCR beta chains listed as cytomegalovirus-associated.

The PCR used 60 Vbeta and 13 Jbeta primers. Data came from immunoSEQ multiplex PCR; TCRdb stores just in-frame clones and leaves some out. The profile shows some 150,000 clones, about 74% of them singletons. The receptor was isolated from a woman between 45 and 60 years old in good health and CMV-seronegative. Sequencing input: PBMCs. V gene TRBV6-5 combines with J gene TRBJ2-7, with 10 nucleotides matching TRBD1. CDR3 residues: CASSYAGTGVSYEQYF. The CDR3 DNA sequence: TGTGCCAGCAGTTACGCCGGGACAGGGGTTTCCTACGAGCAGTACTTC.